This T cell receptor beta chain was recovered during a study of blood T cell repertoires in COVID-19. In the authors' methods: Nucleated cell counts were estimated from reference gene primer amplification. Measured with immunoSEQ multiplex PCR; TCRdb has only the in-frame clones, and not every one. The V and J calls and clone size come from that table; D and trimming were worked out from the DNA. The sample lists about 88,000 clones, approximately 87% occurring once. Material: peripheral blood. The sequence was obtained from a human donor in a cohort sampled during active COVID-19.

The CDR3 DNA is TGTGCCAGTACCCTAGCGGGAGGGCCGGCCTACGAGCAGTACTTC. It codes for CASTLAGGPAYEQYF. This chain uses TRBV19 with TRBJ2-7; 12 nucleotides match TRBD2. Germline-derived CDR1 and CDR2 are LNHDA and SQIVND (reference sequence). The CDR3 length is 15 residues. Trimming removed 7 bases from V and 2 bases from J; junction bases left unmatched: 6.